This record covers a single TCR beta chain. What it binds is not known. One end of the junction is discordant with germline, which a read error may explain. Germline loops: CDR1 SSHAT, CDR2 FNYEAQ (reference sequence). The CDR3 extends over 16 amino acids. This sample was taken from a study of cytomegalovirus exposure and HLA in healthy donors. Study-level findings and limits: Data from an earlier analysis indicated that most TCR beta V segments were productive either about 90% or about 30% of the time.

Use of 60 Vbeta and 13 Jbeta primers characterized the PCR. The method was immunoSEQ multiplex PCR; TCRdb's version includes in-frame clones alone and lacks a portion of them. The sample table sets out approximately 45,000 clones. Sequenced sample: PBMCs. This rearrangement joins TRBV7-7 to TRBJ2-2; D unclear. The source of this sequence is a male donor in good health and CMV-seronegative. The CDR3 sequence: CASSLASSQDTGELFF. For the CDR3, the DNA is TGTGCTAGCAGCTTAGCATCCTCCCAGGACACCGGGGAGCTGTTTTTT. Filled out from reference TRBV7-7 and TRBJ2-2, the complete variable domain reads GAGVSQSPRYKVTKRGQDVTLRCDPISSHATLYWYQQALGQGPEFLTYFNYEAQPDKSGLPSDRFSAERPEGSISTLTIQRTEQRDSAMYRCASSLASSQDTGELFFGEGSRLTVL.